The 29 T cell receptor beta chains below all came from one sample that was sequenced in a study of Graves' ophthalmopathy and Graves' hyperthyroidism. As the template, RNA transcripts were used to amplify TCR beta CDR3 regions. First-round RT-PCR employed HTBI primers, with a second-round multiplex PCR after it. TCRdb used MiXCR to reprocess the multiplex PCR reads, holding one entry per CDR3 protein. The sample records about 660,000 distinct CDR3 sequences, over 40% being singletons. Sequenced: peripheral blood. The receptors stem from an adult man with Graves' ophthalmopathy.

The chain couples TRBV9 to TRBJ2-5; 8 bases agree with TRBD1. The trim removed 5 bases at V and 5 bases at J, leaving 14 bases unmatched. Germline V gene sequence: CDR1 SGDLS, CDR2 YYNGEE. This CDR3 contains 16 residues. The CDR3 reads CASSSEGGQEGETQYF. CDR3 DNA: TGTGCCAGCAGTAGTGAAGGGGGACAGGAGGGGGAGACCCAGTACTTC.

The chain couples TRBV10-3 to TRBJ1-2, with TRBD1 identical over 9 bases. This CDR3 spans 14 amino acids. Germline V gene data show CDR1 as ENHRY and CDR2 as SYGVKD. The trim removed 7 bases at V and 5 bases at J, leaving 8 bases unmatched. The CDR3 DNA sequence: TGTGCCATCACCGAGGGACAGGGCGGTTATGGCTACACCTTC. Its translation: CAITEGQGGYGYTF.

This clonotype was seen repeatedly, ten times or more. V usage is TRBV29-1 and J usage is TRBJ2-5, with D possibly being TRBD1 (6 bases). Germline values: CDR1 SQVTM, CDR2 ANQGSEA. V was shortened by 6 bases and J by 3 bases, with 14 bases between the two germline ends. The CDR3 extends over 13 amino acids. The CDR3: CSVGRDKKETQYF. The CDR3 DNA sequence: TGCAGCGTAGGTCGGGACAAAAAAGAGACCCAGTACTTC.

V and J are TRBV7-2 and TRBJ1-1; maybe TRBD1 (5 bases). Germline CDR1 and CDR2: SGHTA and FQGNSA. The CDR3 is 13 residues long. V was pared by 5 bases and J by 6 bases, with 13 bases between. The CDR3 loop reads CASSVEQGSEAFF. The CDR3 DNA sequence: TGTGCCAGCAGCGTAGAGCAGGGCTCTGAAGCTTTCTTT.

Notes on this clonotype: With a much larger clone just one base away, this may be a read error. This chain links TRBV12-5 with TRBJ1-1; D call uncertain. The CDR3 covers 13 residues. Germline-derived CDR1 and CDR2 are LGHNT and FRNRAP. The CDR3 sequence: CASGLTANTGAFF. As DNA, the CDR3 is TGTGCTAGTGGTTTGACGGCGAACACTGGAGCTTTCTTT.

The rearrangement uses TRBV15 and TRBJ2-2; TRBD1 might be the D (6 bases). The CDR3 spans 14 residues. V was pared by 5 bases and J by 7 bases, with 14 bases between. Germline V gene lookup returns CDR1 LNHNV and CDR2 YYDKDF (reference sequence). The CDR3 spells CATSRETGNGELFF. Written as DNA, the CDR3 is TGTGCCACCAGCCGGGAAACAGGGAACGGGGAGCTGTTTTTT.

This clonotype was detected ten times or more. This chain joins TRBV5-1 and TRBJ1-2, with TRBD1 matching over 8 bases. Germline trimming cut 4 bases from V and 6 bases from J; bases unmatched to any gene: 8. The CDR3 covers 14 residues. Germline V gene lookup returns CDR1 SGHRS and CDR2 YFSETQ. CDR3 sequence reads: CASSRGQGFDGYTF. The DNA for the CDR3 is TGCGCCAGCAGCCGCGGACAGGGTTTCGATGGCTACACCTTC.

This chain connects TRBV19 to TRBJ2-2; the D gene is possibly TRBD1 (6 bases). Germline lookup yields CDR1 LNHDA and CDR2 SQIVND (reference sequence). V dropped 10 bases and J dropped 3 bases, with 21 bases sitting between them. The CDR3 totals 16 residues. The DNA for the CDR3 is TGTGCCATCTCCAAAAAACTTACAGGGTACACCGGGGAGCTGTTTTTT. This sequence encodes CAISKKLTGYTGELFF.

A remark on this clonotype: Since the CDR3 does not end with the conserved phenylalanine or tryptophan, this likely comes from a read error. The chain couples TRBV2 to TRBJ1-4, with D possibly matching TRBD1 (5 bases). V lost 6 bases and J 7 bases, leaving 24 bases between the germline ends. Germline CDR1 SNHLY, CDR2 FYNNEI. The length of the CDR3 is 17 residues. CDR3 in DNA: TGTGCCAGCAGCGCTCAGAGAACGGCCAGGGTGGGTGAAAAACTGTTTCTT. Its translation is CASSAQRTARVGEKLFL.

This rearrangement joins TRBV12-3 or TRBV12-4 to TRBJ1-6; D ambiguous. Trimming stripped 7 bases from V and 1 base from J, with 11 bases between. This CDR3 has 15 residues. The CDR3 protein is CASTPGGSYNSPLHF. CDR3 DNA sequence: TGTGCCAGCACCCCCGGAGGGTCCTATAATTCACCCCTCCACTTT.

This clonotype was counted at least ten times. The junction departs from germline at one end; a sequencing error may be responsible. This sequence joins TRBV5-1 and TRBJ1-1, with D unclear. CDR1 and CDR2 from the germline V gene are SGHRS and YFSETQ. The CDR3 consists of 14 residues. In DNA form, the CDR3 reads TGTGCCAGCAGTTTAGATGGGGTGAACACTGAAGCTTTCTTT. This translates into CASSLDGVNTEAFF.

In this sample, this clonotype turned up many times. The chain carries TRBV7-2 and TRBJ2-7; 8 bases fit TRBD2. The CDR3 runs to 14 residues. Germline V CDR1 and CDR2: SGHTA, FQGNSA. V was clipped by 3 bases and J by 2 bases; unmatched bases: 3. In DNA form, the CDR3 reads TGTGCCAGCAGCTTTAGCGGGATTCCCTACGAGCAGTACTTC. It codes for CASSFSGIPYEQYF.

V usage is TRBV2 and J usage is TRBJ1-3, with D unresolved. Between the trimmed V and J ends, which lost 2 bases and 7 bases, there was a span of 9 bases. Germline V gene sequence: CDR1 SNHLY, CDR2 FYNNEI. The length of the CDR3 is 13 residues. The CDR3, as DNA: TGTGCCAGCAGTGAAAGGGTCGTGAACACCATATATTTT. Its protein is CASSERVVNTIYF. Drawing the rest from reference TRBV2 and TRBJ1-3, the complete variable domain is EPEVTQTPSHQVTQMGQEVILRCVPISNHLYFYWYRQILGQKVEFLVSFYNNEISEKSEIFDDQFSVERPDGSNFTLKIRSTKLEDSAMYFCASSERVVNTIYFGEGSWLTVV.

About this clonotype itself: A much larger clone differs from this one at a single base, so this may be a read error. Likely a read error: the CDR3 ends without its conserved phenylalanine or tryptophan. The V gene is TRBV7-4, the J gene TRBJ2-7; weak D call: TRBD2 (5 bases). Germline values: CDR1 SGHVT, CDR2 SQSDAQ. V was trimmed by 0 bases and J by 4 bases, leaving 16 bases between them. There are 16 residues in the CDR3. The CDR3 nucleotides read TGTGCCAGCAGCTTAGCGATGGGTCGGGAACCGTACGAGCAGTACCTC. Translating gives CASSLAMGREPYEQYL.

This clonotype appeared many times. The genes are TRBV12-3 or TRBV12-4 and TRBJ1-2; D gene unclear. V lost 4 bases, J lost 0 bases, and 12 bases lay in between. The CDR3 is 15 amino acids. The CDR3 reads CASSYRRLTNYGYTF. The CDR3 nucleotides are TGTGCCAGCAGTTACCGGCGACTAACTAACTATGGCTACACCTTC.

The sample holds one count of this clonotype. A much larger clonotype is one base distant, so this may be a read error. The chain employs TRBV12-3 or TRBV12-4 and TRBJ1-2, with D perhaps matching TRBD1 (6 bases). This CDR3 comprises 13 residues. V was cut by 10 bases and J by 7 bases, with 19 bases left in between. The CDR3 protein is CAIGQPYISGYTF. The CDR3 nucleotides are TGTGCCATCGGACAGCCCTATATTTCTGGCTACACCTTC.

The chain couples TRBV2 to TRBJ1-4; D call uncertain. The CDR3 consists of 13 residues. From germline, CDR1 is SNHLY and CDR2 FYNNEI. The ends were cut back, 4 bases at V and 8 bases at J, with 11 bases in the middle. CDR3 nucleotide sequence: TGTGCCAGCAGTGCACCCTGGAGGGAAAAACTGTTTTTT. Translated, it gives CASSAPWREKLFF. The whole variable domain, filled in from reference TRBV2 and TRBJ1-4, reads EPEVTQTPSHQVTQMGQEVILRCVPISNHLYFYWYRQILGQKVEFLVSFYNNEISEKSEIFDDQFSVERPDGSNFTLKIRSTKLEDSAMYFCASSAPWREKLFFGSGTQLSVL.

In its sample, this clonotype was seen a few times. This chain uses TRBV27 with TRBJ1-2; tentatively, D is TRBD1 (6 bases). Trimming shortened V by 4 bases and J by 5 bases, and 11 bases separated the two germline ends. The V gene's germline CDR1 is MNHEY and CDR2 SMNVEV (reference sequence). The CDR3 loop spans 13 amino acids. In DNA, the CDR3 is TGTGCCAGCAGTTCCGACAGGCTTTATGGCTACACCTTC. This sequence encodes CASSSDRLYGYTF.

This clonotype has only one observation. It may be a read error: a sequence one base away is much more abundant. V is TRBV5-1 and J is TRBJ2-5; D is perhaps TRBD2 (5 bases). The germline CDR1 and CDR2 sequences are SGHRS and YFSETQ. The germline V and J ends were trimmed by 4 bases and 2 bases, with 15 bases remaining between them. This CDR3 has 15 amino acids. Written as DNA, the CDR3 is TGCGCCAGCAGCATCGGGGTGGGGAATCAAGAGACCCAGTACTTC. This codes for CASSIGVGNQETQYF.

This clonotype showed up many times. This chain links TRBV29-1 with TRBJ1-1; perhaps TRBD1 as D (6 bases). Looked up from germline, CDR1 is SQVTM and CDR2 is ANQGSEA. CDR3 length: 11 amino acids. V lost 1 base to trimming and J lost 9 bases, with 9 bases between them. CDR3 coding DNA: TGCAGCGTTGAAGGTCAGGGGAAAGCTTTCTTT. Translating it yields CSVEGQGKAFF.

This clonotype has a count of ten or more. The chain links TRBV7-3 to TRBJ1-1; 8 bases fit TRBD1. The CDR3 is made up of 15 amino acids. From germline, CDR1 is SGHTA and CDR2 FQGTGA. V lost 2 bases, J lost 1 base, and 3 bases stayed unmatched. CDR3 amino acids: CASSLDGTGNTEAFF. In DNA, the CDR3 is TGTGCCAGCAGCTTAGATGGGACAGGGAACACTGAAGCTTTCTTT.

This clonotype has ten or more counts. The CDR3 sequence is CASSLTGSGQETQYF. The CDR3 coding sequence is TGTGCCAGCAGCTTGACCGGGAGTGGACAAGAGACCCAGTACTTC. The V gene is TRBV5-8, the J gene TRBJ2-5, with D possibly matching TRBD2 (6 bases). V was cut by 1 base and J by 2 bases, with 12 bases left in between. The CDR3 runs 15 residues. Germline V gene sequence: CDR1 SGHTS, CDR2 YDEGEE.

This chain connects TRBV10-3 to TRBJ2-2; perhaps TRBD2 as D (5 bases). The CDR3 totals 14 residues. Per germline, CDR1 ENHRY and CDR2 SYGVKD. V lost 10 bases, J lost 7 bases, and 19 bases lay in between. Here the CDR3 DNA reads TGTGCCAGCTTCCGGCCGGGGTATGGCGGGGAGCTGTTTTTT. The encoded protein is CASFRPGYGGELFF.

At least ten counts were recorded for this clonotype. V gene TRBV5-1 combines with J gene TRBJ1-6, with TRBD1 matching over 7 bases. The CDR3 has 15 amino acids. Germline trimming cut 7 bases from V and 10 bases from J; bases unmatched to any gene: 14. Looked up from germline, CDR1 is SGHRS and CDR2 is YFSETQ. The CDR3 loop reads CASSTLGTAQSPLHF. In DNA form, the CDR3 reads TGCGCCAGCTCCACCTTAGGGACAGCACAATCACCCCTCCACTTT.

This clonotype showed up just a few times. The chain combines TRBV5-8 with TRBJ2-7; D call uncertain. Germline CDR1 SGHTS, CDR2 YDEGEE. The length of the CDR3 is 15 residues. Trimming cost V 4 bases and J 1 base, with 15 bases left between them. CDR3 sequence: CASSLNGHPSYEQYF. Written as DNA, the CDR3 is TGTGCCAGCAGCCTAAACGGGCACCCTTCCTACGAGCAGTACTTC.

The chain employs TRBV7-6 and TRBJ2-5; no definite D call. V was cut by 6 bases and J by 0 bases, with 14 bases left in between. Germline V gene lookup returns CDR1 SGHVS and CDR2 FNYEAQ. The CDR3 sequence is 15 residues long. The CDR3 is CASSYSALYQETQYF. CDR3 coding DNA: TGTGCCAGCAGTTACTCCGCACTCTACCAAGAGACCCAGTACTTC.

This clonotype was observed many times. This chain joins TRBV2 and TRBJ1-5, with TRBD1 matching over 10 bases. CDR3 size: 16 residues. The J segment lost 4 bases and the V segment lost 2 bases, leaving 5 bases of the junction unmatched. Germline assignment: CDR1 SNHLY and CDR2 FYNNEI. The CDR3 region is CASSELGQGNNQPQHF. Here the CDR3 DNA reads TGTGCCAGCAGTGAACTGGGACAGGGGAATAATCAGCCCCAGCATTTT.

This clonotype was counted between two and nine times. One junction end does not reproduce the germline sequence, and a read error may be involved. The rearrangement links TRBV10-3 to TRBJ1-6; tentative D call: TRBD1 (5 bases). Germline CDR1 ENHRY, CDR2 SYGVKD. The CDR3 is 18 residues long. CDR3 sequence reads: CASSYLLGTAQRDSPLHF. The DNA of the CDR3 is TGTGCCAGCAGTTACCTTCTTGGGACCGCTCAGAGGGATTCACCCCTCCACTTT.

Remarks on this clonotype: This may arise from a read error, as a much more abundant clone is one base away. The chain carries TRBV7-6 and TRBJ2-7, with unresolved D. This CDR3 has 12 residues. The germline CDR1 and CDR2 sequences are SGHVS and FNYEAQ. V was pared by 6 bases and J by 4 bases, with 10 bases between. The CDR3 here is CASRGHGYEQYF. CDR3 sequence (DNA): TGTGCCAGCAGGGGCCATGGGTACGAGCAGTACTTC.